At least ten counts were recorded for the clone carrying this T cell receptor beta chain. Its antigen is currently unknown. This entry comes from a study of T cells in Graves' hyperthyroidism and ophthalmopathy. Diagnosis rested on symptoms, serum thyroxine and TRAb, thyroid ultrasound, and orbital computed tomography. The investigators amplified TCR beta CDR3 regions from RNA transcripts. The TCR CDR3 was amplified in a first-round RT-PCR using the HTBI primer set. A single record per CDR3 protein comes from TCRdb applying MiXCR to the multiplex PCR reads. The sample includes about 270,000 distinct CDR3 sequences, around 15% of them seen just once. Overall study results and limits: Blood also carried most thyroid clonotypes expanded above 0.001.

V lost 10 bases, J lost 0 bases, and 5 bases stayed unmatched. Germline V gene lookup returns CDR1 SNHLY and CDR2 FYNNEI. This CDR3 comprises 13 residues. The chain carries TRBV2 and TRBJ1-1, with 7 nucleotides matching TRBD1. The sequenced sample consisted of blood. The TCR originated in a woman between 50 and 59 years old with Graves' hyperthyroidism that later progressed to Graves' ophthalmopathy. CDR3: CATRTGLNTEAFF. The CDR3, as DNA: TGTGCCACCAGGACAGGACTGAACACTGAAGCTTTCTTT.